This T cell receptor beta chain was documented in a study of blood T cell repertoires in COVID-19. Overall study: Recovered status in Cohort 3 required two negative PCRs, clearance, or symptom resolution. Whether acute or convalescent, the COVID-19 samples came from the United States, Italy and Spain.

Here immunoSEQ multiplex PCR was the method, and the copy in TCRdb shows in-frame clones only, minus some. The table lists roughly 210,000 clones, roughly 84% of them singletons, with around 7% in the top ten. Recruitment covered 20 to 25 US areas and drew participants whose ages spanned about 18 to 90 years. Participants' own reports of clinical history determined their cohort assignment. The CDR3 totals 17 residues. Losses at the gene ends were 4 bases for V and 0 bases for J; bases not matched to a gene: 10. Germline CDR1 is MNHNS and CDR2 is SASEGT. The chain carries TRBV6-1 and TRBJ2-7; 9 nucleotides line up with TRBD1. The specimen sequenced was PBMCs or T cells enriched from blood (not recorded which). This receptor was taken from a man younger than 45 in a cohort exposed to, infected with or recovered from COVID-19 (not recorded which). As DNA, the CDR3 is TGTGCCAGCAGTGTCACCCGGGACAGGGTATACTCCTACGAGCAGTACTTC. Its protein product is CASSVTRDRVYSYEQYF.